One T cell receptor (beta chain) is described in this entry. Its target is not known. V shed 0 bases and J shed 3 bases, with 4 bases lying between them. Germline V lookup: CDR1 SEHNR, CDR2 FQNEAQ (reference sequence). The CDR3 contains 13 residues. Scientists amplified the TCR beta CDR3 regions from RNA transcripts. The authors performed first-round RT-PCR with HTBI primers and then a second-round multiplex PCR. TCRdb used MiXCR to reprocess the multiplex PCR reads, holding one entry per CDR3 protein. Counted here are 40,000 to 50,000 distinct CDR3 sequences, under 65% occurring once; the ten biggest clones make up around 19%. This entry belongs to a study of Graves' ophthalmopathy and Graves' hyperthyroidism. Study-wide context: Peripheral blood (taken before any treatment) was collected at initial diagnosis.

Findings and caveats of the study: It was with 70.59% sensitivity and about 73% specificity that the model predicted ophthalmopathy progression. Most thyroid-expanded clonotypes exceeding 0.001 frequency were also found in blood.

J is TRBJ2-3 and V is TRBV7-9; D is unresolved. This clonotype originated in an adult man with Graves' ophthalmopathy. The sample taken for sequencing was peripheral blood. Here the CDR3 reads CASSLAVTDTQYF. CDR3 nucleotides: TGTGCCAGCAGCTTAGCAGTAACAGATACGCAGTATTTT.